This T cell receptor beta chain comes out of a study of response to subunit inactivated influenza vaccine. TCRdb used MiXCR to reprocess the RT-PCR reads, holding one entry per CDR3 protein. The data hold under 500,000 distinct CDR3 sequences, with 9.5% to 12% observed a single time. Many counts were recorded for this clonotype. The CDR3 is 15 residues long. Germline V gene lookup returns CDR1 SGHRS and CDR2 YFSETQ. V lost 1 base and J 1 base, leaving 9 bases between the germline ends. The TCR comes from a man aged 50-60 years who received an inactivated influenza vaccine. This sequence joins TRBV5-1 and TRBJ1-3, with D unresolved. The source material was PBMCs from blood, sampled 35 to 45 days after vaccination. The CDR3 reads CASSLSGSSGNTIYF. The CDR3 nucleotides read TGCGCCAGCAGCTTGTCGGGGTCTTCTGGAAACACCATATATTTT.